This T cell receptor beta chain was recovered during a study of TIL therapy for anti-PD-1-resistant metastatic lung cancer. About the study: Tumors had a median PD-L1 proportion score of 6%.

Concerning this clone itself: The antigen remains unidentified.

Sequencing used immunoSEQ v3. Here immunoSEQ multiplex PCR was the method, and the copy in TCRdb shows in-frame clones only, minus some. The sample lists about 100,000 clones, around three fifths seen once, with 10% to 11% in the top ten. Documented time point: pre-treatment sample, taken before nivolumab and TIL therapy. Pleural nodules or supraclavicular lymph nodes made up most of the excised metastases sampled. General study results and limits: TIL cultures after expansion showed higher clonality and lower diversity than baseline tumor (median around 5.9% vs 31%). Many TIL product clones were absent from baseline tumor, suggesting clonal contraction.

The junction had 12 bases not matched to a gene; V was cut back by 5 bases and J by 9 bases. Germline V gene sequence: CDR1 SGHTA, CDR2 FQGTGA. The CDR3 totals 16 residues. The source material was tumor tissue, sampled at baseline. J is TRBJ2-1 and V is TRBV7-3, with TRBD2 identical over 11 bases. The sequence came from a person aged 25 to 79 with non-small cell lung cancer. CDR3 coding DNA: TGTGCCAGCAGCCCCCCCATACTAGCGGGAGTGGGTGAGCAGTTCTTC. This gives the protein CASSPPILAGVGEQFF.